This entry describes one T cell receptor beta chain. The antigen remains unidentified. This sample is drawn from a study of T cell responses to AZD1222 COVID-19 vaccine. Study-level information: Pooled together were second doses at about 4 or about 12 weeks.

The CDR3 loop spans 12 amino acids. Trimming left V 6 bases short and J 8 bases short, with 13 bases between. The germline CDR1 and CDR2 sequences are WNHNN and SYGVQD (reference sequence). Study conclusions and caveats: Mapped onto spike, vaccine-associated CD4 TCRs spanned it and were dominant at 160-218 and 743-854. Donor demographics were predominantly white British with a female majority; clonal diversity may be underestimated. Seropositivity was recorded at baseline in only a handful of AZD1222 recipients.

Generated by immunoSEQ multiplex PCR, the TCRdb table keeps only in-frame clones and is missing some. The table records some 150,000 clones, roughly 91% of them present only once. The rearrangement uses TRBV10-1 and TRBJ1-2; D possibly corresponds to TRBD1 (5 bases). The clonotype comes from an adult in good health. The sequences come from peripheral blood, collected on day 0 of AZD1222 vaccination. The CDR3 DNA reads TGCGCCAGCAGCCCAGGCGGGGCAGGCTACACCTTC. This encodes CASSPGGAGYTF.